Below are 29 T cell receptor beta chains sequenced from a single sample in a study of blood T cell repertoires in COVID-19. Measured with immunoSEQ multiplex PCR; TCRdb has only the in-frame clones, and not every one. The sample lists roughly 150,000 clones, around 90% occurring once. Sequencing input: peripheral blood. The source of these receptors is a human donor in a cohort sampled during active COVID-19.

The rearrangement links TRBV30 to TRBJ2-7, with a possible D match to TRBD2 (6 bases). The CDR3 sequence is 13 residues long. V lost 5 bases, J lost 2 bases, and 13 bases lay in between. Germline V gene sequence: CDR1 GTSNPN, CDR2 SVGIG (reference sequence). The CDR3 spells CAWEPRETYEQYF. The CDR3 DNA reads as TGTGCCTGGGAACCCCGGGAGACCTACGAGCAGTACTTC.

The V gene is TRBV9, the J gene TRBJ2-3, with 11 bases aligning to TRBD2. The CDR3 covers 16 residues. The V and J ends lost 2 bases and 5 bases, in that order; junction bases with no gene match: 7. CDR1 SGDLS and CDR2 YYNGEE come from the germline V gene. In nucleotides, the CDR3 is TGTGCCAGCAGCGTGGGGACTAGCGGCTACATAGATACGCAGTATTTT. Translating gives CASSVGTSGYIDTQYF.

V gene TRBV19 combines with J gene TRBJ1-5, with a weak D call TRBD1 (6 bases). From germline, CDR1 is LNHDA and CDR2 SQIVND (reference sequence). The CDR3 has 15 amino acids. Trimming shortened V by 8 bases and J by 2 bases, and 16 bases separated the two germline ends. The CDR3 spells CASSLGGLGNQPQHF. The CDR3 nucleotides read TGTGCCAGTTCCCTTGGGGGCCTTGGCAATCAGCCCCAGCATTTT.

The chain carries TRBV6-5 and TRBJ2-5, with D possibly being TRBD2 (6 bases). Looked up from germline, CDR1 is MNHEY and CDR2 is SVGAGI. Trimming took off 4 bases at V and 9 bases at J, with 18 bases between the two ends. The CDR3 extends over 14 amino acids. CDR3 DNA: TGTGCCAGCAGTTCAAGACGGGTCCCGGGGGCCCAGTACTTC. Amino acid sequence: CASSSRRVPGAQYF.

This clone was detected once. The chain couples TRBV28 to TRBJ2-7; D is perhaps TRBD2 (5 bases). Germline V gives CDR1 MDHEN, CDR2 SYDVKM. V was clipped by 9 bases and J by 1 base, with 13 bases between them. The CDR3 sequence is 13 residues long. In DNA, the CDR3 is TGTGCCAGTTACGACCCGGGGTCCTACGAGCAGTACTTC. This translates into CASYDPGSYEQYF.

The chain recombines TRBV2 with TRBJ2-3, with a possible D match to TRBD2 (7 bases). Trimming took 7 bases from V and 2 from J, leaving 25 bases between them. This CDR3 contains 18 residues. CDR1 SNHLY and CDR2 FYNNEI come from the germline V gene. CDR3 bases: TGTGCCAGCACATACGAGGCCCTAGCGCGGGGGCTCACAGATACGCAGTATTTT. Amino acids: CASTYEALARGLTDTQYF. The full variable domain, in which reference TRBV2 and TRBJ2-3 provide the parts outside the CDR3, is EPEVTQTPSHQVTQMGQEVILRCVPISNHLYFYWYRQILGQKVEFLVSFYNNEISEKSEIFDDQFSVERPDGSNFTLKIRSTKLEDSAMYFCASTYEALARGLTDTQYFGPGTRLTVL.

This clone was seen once. The chain uses TRBV5-1 and TRBJ1-4, with D uncertain. Germline CDR1 reads SGHRS; CDR2 reads YFSETQ. V lost 2 bases and J 11 bases, leaving 7 bases between the germline ends. The CDR3 has 11 amino acids. The CDR3 DNA reads TGCGCCAGCAGCTTAGAGGGTAAACTGTTTTTT. Translated, it gives CASSLEGKLFF.

The V call is TRBV6-5, the J call TRBJ1-2; D uncertain. The V gene lost 2 bases and the J gene lost 1 base, with 8 bases spanning the gap. CDR3 length: 14 residues. Germline assignment: CDR1 MNHEY and CDR2 SVGAGI. CDR3: CASSYVGGNYGYTF. The CDR3 DNA sequence: TGTGCCAGCAGTTACGTCGGCGGTAACTATGGCTACACCTTC.

This clone was counted a single time. The CDR3 region is CASSQAPGQKNIQYF. As DNA, the CDR3 is TGCGCCAGCAGCCAAGCCCCGGGACAGAAAAACATTCAGTACTTC. The rearrangement uses TRBV4-1 and TRBJ2-4; 7 positions agree with TRBD1. The V gene's germline CDR1 is MGHRA and CDR2 YSYEKL. Trimming at V came to 1 base and at J to 4 bases, leaving 4 bases not matched to a gene. This CDR3 is 15 amino acids long.

V and J are TRBV11-3 and TRBJ2-1; 9 positions agree with TRBD2. Germline assignment: CDR1 SGHNT and CDR2 YENEEA. V lost 3 bases, J lost 6 bases, and 9 bases stayed unmatched. This CDR3 region has 16 residues. In DNA, the CDR3 is TGTGCCAGCAGCTTCCCCATAGCGGGAGACGGCAATGAGCAGTTCTTC. Protein product: CASSFPIAGDGNEQFF. Full variable domain (rest looked up from reference TRBV11-3 and TRBJ2-1): EAGVVQSPRYKIIEKKQPVAFWCNPISGHNTLYWYLQNLGQGPELLIRYENEEAVDDSQLPKDRFSAERLKGVDSTLKIQPAELGDSAVYLCASSFPIAGDGNEQFFGPGTRLTVL.

J is TRBJ2-7 and V is TRBV29-1, with 8 bases matching TRBD1. The CDR3 consists of 12 residues. V was pared by 4 bases and J by 5 bases, with 4 bases of the junction left unmatched. The germline V gene has CDR1 SQVTM and CDR2 ANQGSEA. The CDR3: CSVVGQAHEQYF. The DNA for the CDR3 is TGCAGCGTTGTGGGACAGGCGCACGAGCAGTACTTC.

As for this clone: The germline gene is not matched at one end of the junction; a read error may be the cause. Different DNA sequences within this sample yield the same CDR3. The chain has TRBV6-5 and TRBJ2-7; TRBD1 aligns across 8 bases. Per germline, CDR1 MNHEY and CDR2 SVGAGI. The CDR3 has 14 residues. The CDR3: CASKGVTGAYEQYF. CDR3 in DNA: TGTGCCAGCAAGGGCGTGACAGGGGCCTACGAGCAGTATTTC.

This sequence joins TRBV28 and TRBJ2-3, with 7 bases lining up with TRBD2. This CDR3 spans 18 amino acids. V lost 1 base to trimming and J lost 2 bases; unmatched junction nucleotides: 12. CDR1 is MDHEN and CDR2 is SYDVKM in the germline V gene. The CDR3 nucleotides read TGTGCCAGCAGTTTATCTTTGACGACTAGCAGGATCACAGATACGCAGTATTTT. This gives the protein CASSLSLTTSRITDTQYF.

The rearrangement links TRBV9 to TRBJ2-3; D remains ambiguous. Germline V gene data show CDR1 as SGDLS and CDR2 as YYNGEE. The CDR3 contains 12 residues. Trimming cost V 0 bases and J 4 bases, with 3 bases left between them. CDR3 region: CASSVGADTQYF. CDR3 DNA sequence: TGTGCCAGCAGCGTAGGAGCAGATACGCAGTATTTT.

CDR3 nucleotide sequence: TGCGCCAGCAGCGGGGCCACCGGGGAGCTGTTTTTT. Protein product: CASSGATGELFF. V usage is TRBV5-1 and J usage is TRBJ2-2, with D maybe TRBD1 (5 bases). V was shortened by 4 bases and J by 4 bases, with 5 bases between the two germline ends. Germline lookup yields CDR1 SGHRS and CDR2 YFSETQ. The CDR3 sequence is 12 residues long.

CDR3: CASSLRLAGSLGELFF. The CDR3 coding sequence is TGCGCCAGCAGCTTGCGACTAGCGGGATCTCTCGGGGAGCTGTTTTTT. This sequence joins TRBV5-1 and TRBJ2-2; 11 bases are a match to TRBD2. CDR3 length: 16 residues. Germline CDR1 is SGHRS and CDR2 is YFSETQ. Trimming removed 1 base from V and 7 bases from J; junction bases left unmatched: 6.

The chain uses TRBV5-1 and TRBJ1-4, with D tentatively TRBD1 (5 bases). From germline, CDR1 is SGHRS and CDR2 YFSETQ. CDR3 length: 14 residues. V shed 2 bases and J shed 7 bases, with 12 bases lying between them. The CDR3 DNA follows: TGCGCCAGCAGCTTCGGGGGTAGTAGTGAAAAACTGTTTTTT. Translated: CASSFGGSSEKLFF.

The V call is TRBV4-3, the J call TRBJ2-7; 9 bases line up with TRBD1. The J segment lost 6 bases and the V segment lost 4 bases, leaving 7 bases of the junction unmatched. This CDR3 comprises 14 residues. In germline, CDR1 is LGHNA, CDR2 YSLEER. The DNA for the CDR3 is TGCGCCAGCAGCCTCCGGGACAGGGATGCCGAGCAGTACTTC. It is translated as CASSLRDRDAEQYF.

The chain recombines TRBV7-9 with TRBJ1-1; perhaps TRBD1 as D (6 bases). CDR1 is SEHNR, CDR2 FQNEAQ, per germline (reference sequence). V lost 4 bases, J lost 1 base, and 13 bases lay in between. The CDR3 totals 15 residues. The DNA of the CDR3 is TGTGCCAGCAGCTCCCTGACAGGACGGAACACTGAAGCTTTCTTT. It codes for CASSSLTGRNTEAFF.

This chain uses TRBV7-9 with TRBJ2-2; 8 bases are a match to TRBD2. The CDR3 is 15 residues long. Per the germline V gene, CDR1 is SEHNR and CDR2 is FQNEAQ (reference sequence). V trimming: 8 bases; J trimming: 2 bases; junction bases outside the gene matches: 7. The CDR3 region is CASDGSGSNTGELFF. The CDR3 DNA reads TGTGCCAGCGACGGGAGCGGGAGTAACACCGGGGAGCTGTTTTTT.

The chain joins TRBV7-9 to TRBJ2-3; D uncertain. V was clipped by 4 bases and J by 0 bases, with 14 bases between them. The CDR3 is 16 amino acids. Germline CDR1 reads SEHNR; CDR2 reads FQNEAQ (reference sequence). The DNA for the CDR3 is TGTGCCAGCAGCTCGACCGACTTTTCTAGCACAGATACGCAGTATTTT. Translating gives CASSSTDFSSTDTQYF. The entire variable domain, with the rest obtained from reference TRBV7-9 and TRBJ2-3, is as follows: DTGVSQNPRHKITKRGQNVTFRCDPISEHNRLYWYRQTLGQGPEFLTYFQNEAQLEKSRLLSDRFSAERPKGSFSTLEIQRTEQGDSAMYLCASSSTDFSSTDTQYFGPGTRLTVL.

The CDR3 DNA reads TGTGCCAGCTCAGTGATATCACAATTACTATCAGACGAGCAGTACTTC. Translating gives CASSVISQLLSDEQYF. The rearrangement uses TRBV18 and TRBJ2-7; D call uncertain. V was pared by 5 bases and J by 5 bases, with 22 bases between. The CDR3 is made up of 16 amino acids. Germline CDR1 is KGHSH and CDR2 is LQKENI.

This chain links TRBV11-3 with TRBJ2-1; TRBD1 agrees at 11 bases. CDR3 length: 14 amino acids. Germline assignment: CDR1 SGHNT and CDR2 YENEEA. After removal of 9 bases from V and 7 bases from J, the junction contained 8 bases not matched to a gene. The CDR3 nucleotides read TGTGCCAGGGAGGGGACAGGGGGAAAGAATGAGCAGTTCTTC. Amino acids: CAREGTGGKNEQFF. The full variable domain, in which reference TRBV11-3 and TRBJ2-1 provide the parts outside the CDR3, is EAGVVQSPRYKIIEKKQPVAFWCNPISGHNTLYWYLQNLGQGPELLIRYENEEAVDDSQLPKDRFSAERLKGVDSTLKIQPAELGDSAVYLCAREGTGGKNEQFFGPGTRLTVL.

The CDR3 DNA reads TGTGCCAGCAGACAGGATGCTAACTATGGCTACACCTTC. Encoded protein: CASRQDANYGYTF. The chain links TRBV28 to TRBJ1-2; D possibly corresponds to TRBD1 (5 bases). Germline V lookup: CDR1 MDHEN, CDR2 SYDVKM. The germline V and J ends were trimmed by 6 bases and 0 bases, with 8 bases remaining between them. The CDR3 has 13 amino acids.

The rearrangement links TRBV24-1 to TRBJ1-4; TRBD1 aligns across 9 bases. This CDR3 is 15 amino acids long. The V segment lost 3 bases and the J segment 7 bases; nucleotides outside the gene matches: 5. Germline V gene sequence: CDR1 KGHDR, CDR2 SFDVKD. CDR3 residues: CATSDPQGALEKLFF. The CDR3 DNA reads as TGTGCCACCAGTGATCCACAGGGGGCGCTTGAAAAACTGTTTTTT.

The rearrangement uses TRBV5-8 and TRBJ2-3, with unresolved D. CDR3 length equals 13 residues. Germline lookup yields CDR1 SGHTS and CDR2 YDEGEE. V was shortened by 5 bases and J by 6 bases, with 13 bases between the two germline ends. The DNA for the CDR3 is TGTGCCAGCAGGCCGAGAGGAGTGGATACGCAGTATTTT. Its translation: CASRPRGVDTQYF. The variable domain in full, completed from reference TRBV5-8 and TRBJ2-3, reads EAGVTQSPTHLIKTRGQQATLRCSPISGHTSVYWYQQALGLGLQFLLWYDEGEERNRGNFPPRFSGRQFPNYSSELNVNALELEDSALYLCASRPRGVDTQYFGPGTRLTVL.

The chain has TRBV30 and TRBJ1-5, with D maybe TRBD1 (5 bases). The germline CDR1 and CDR2 sequences are GTSNPN and SVGIG (reference sequence). Trimming stripped 2 bases from V and 3 bases from J, with 14 bases between. The CDR3 is made up of 15 amino acids. The CDR3 region has the DNA TGTGCCTGGAGTACGAGAGACAGTTCCAATCAGCCCCAGCATTTT. It encodes CAWSTRDSSNQPQHF.

The chain employs TRBV19 and TRBJ2-4, with D possibly matching TRBD1 (5 bases). V shed 1 base and J shed 7 bases, with 14 bases lying between them. The germline V gene encodes CDR1 LNHDA and CDR2 SQIVND (reference sequence). The CDR3 length is 15 residues. CDR3: CASSIAGPSGNIQYF. The CDR3 DNA reads as TGTGCCAGTAGTATAGCAGGGCCTTCCGGGAACATTCAGTACTTC.

V is TRBV27 and J is TRBJ1-6; weak D call: TRBD1 (5 bases). Germline CDR1 MNHEY, CDR2 SMNVEV (reference sequence). V dropped 0 bases and J dropped 10 bases, with 22 bases sitting between them. CDR3 length: 18 amino acids. Written as DNA, the CDR3 is TGTGCCAGCAGTTTATCGCGGGACTCCCGGTATGGTGAATCACCCCTCCACTTT. Its translation: CASSLSRDSRYGESPLHF.